Here is one TCR beta chain with its context. The V gene's germline CDR1 is MDHEN and CDR2 SYDVKM. After removal of 5 bases from V and 4 bases from J, the junction contained 4 bases not matched to a gene. The CDR3 extends over 13 amino acids. This specimen comes from a study of blood T cell repertoires in COVID-19. Study information: PBMCs, B-cell-depleted T cells, or T cells provided the cDNA or gDNA that made up the material.

TCRdb's copy holds only in-frame clones and misses some; the assay was immunoSEQ multiplex PCR. This table has roughly 480,000 clones, about 88% appearing once. Seattle-derived patients entered the study during active infection and were followed longitudinally. This chain connects TRBV28 to TRBJ2-7, with TRBD1 matching 8 bases. The clonotype originates from a man aged 18 to 30 with COVID-19, enrolled during active disease. Material: peripheral blood. CDR3 amino acids: CASSGQGAYEQYF. The CDR3 DNA reads TGTGCCAGCAGTGGCCAGGGGGCATACGAGCAGTACTTC.